This T cell receptor (beta chain) was obtained from a study of response to subunit inactivated influenza vaccine. V trimming: 4 bases; J trimming: 5 bases; junction bases outside the gene matches: 3. Germline CDR1 reads SGHRS; CDR2 reads YFSETQ. This CDR3 has 15 amino acids. Findings and caveats of the study: Each seasonal influenza vaccination, the authors suggested, recruits few new T cells.

Comments on this clonotype: Antigen unknown.

TCRdb re-analysed the RT-PCR reads in MiXCR, keeping a single row per CDR3 protein. The sample includes over 400,000 distinct CDR3 sequences, over 10% of them seen just once. This rearrangement joins TRBV5-1 to TRBJ2-7; TRBD2 agrees at 16 bases. This specimen consisted of PBMCs from blood, obtained more than 35 days after vaccination. This clonotype originated in a man between 50 and 59 years old who received an inactivated influenza vaccine. CDR3 region: CASSTGTSGGDEQYF. The CDR3 nucleotides are TGCGCCAGCAGCACCGGGACTAGCGGGGGGGACGAGCAGTACTTC. Full variable domain (rest looked up from reference TRBV5-1 and TRBJ2-7): KAGVTQTPRYLIKTRGQQVTLSCSPISGHRSVSWYQQTPGQGLQFLFEYFSETQRNKGNFPGRFSGRQFSNSRSEMNVSTLELGDSALYLCASSTGTSGGDEQYFGPGTRLTVT.